Detailed here is one T cell receptor (beta chain). The antigen is not known. Data came from immunoSEQ multiplex PCR; TCRdb stores just in-frame clones and leaves some out. The sample yields approximately 5,000 clones, about 73% seen once. The source of the sample is a study of immune evolution from preneoplasia to lung adenocarcinoma. Each case's diagnosis was confirmed by two pathologists on H&E. Findings of the study overall: Normal lung had the highest top T cell clone frequencies.

The sample comprised FFPE lung adenocarcinoma in situ tissue. This receptor was identified in a person aged 55 to 79 with lung adenocarcinoma.

The CDR3 sequence is CASRDRANTEAFF. In DNA form, the CDR3 reads TGTGCCAGCAGAGACAGGGCGAACACTGAAGCTTTCTTT. The rearrangement joins TRBV6-4 to TRBJ1-1; 7 bases align to TRBD1. Germline trimming cut 6 bases from V and 1 base from J; bases unmatched to any gene: 2. This CDR3 spans 13 amino acids. Germline V lookup: CDR1 MRHNA, CDR2 SNTAGT.